This TCR beta chain comes out of a study of T cell repertoires in cytomegalovirus infection. Comments on this clonotype: The antigen remains undetermined.

In TCRdb, the reads were re-called with MiXCR into one record per CDR3 protein. The sample has hundreds of thousands of distinct CDR3 sequences; around 35% are singletons. This specimen was cultured PBMCs, taken from culture after CMV antigen stimulation. The clonotype comes from a human donor in good health (CMV status not recorded). Some clones in this sample may be carry-over from other donors' samples.

In DNA form, the CDR3 reads TGTGCCAGCAGTTACGCCGGGGGCGCGGACTATGGCTACACCTTC. Translated, it gives CASSYAGGADYGYTF. The genes are TRBV6-1 and TRBJ1-2; tentative D call: TRBD1 (6 bases). Germline CDR1 MNHNS, CDR2 SASEGT. V was trimmed by 5 bases and J by 3 bases, leaving 16 bases between them. The CDR3 has 15 residues.